The rows below give T cell receptor beta chains drawn from one sample of a study of T cell repertoires in cytomegalovirus infection. TCRdb called the reads again in MiXCR, with one record for every CDR3 protein. This table has fewer than 1,000,000 distinct CDR3 sequences, more than 25% appearing once. For these TCRs, the target antigens are not known. The source was cultured CD8+ T cells from PBMCs, collected from culture after CMV antigen stimulation. These receptors came from a human donor in good health (CMV status not recorded). Some clones in this sample may be carry-over from other donors' samples. The CDR3 runs from the conserved cysteine through the conserved F or W. A D gene is named only where the DNA matches it firmly. Size tells how often a clone was seen (once, few, many) or the class of an expanded clone, and some rows leave it out.

TRBJ2-7,NA,NA,TRBV5-1,CASSPSRGYEQYF,TGCGCCAGCAGCCCCAGCAGGGGCTACGAGCAGTACTTC
TRBJ2-2,NA,NA,TRBV27,CASSFGVTGGELFF,TGTGCCAGCAGTTTCGGGGTCACCGGCGGGGAGCTGTTTTTT
TRBJ1-2,few,NA,TRBV6-1,CASSSNRAYGYTF,TGTGCCAGCAGTTCTAACCGGGCATATGGCTACACCTTC
TRBJ2-1,many,TRBD2,TRBV7-6,CASSFPSGGESGFNEQFF,TGTGCCAGCAGCTTCCCTAGCGGGGGGGAGAGCGGGTTCAATGAGCAGTTCTTC
TRBJ1-2,few,NA,TRBV12-3/TRBV12-4,CASTLGGAHGYTF,TGTGCCAGCACCCTGGGGGGGGCTCATGGCTACACCTTC
TRBJ2-3,NA,NA,TRBV19,CASSPPPGTLTSTDTQYF,TGTGCCAGTAGTCCTCCCCCCGGGACTTTAACTAGCACAGATACGCAGTATTTT
TRBJ2-7,many,TRBD1,TRBV7-8,CASSTAGGFYEQYF,TGTGCCAGCAGCACGGCAGGGGGATTTTACGAGCAGTACTTC
TRBJ1-1,many,TRBD1,TRBV7-6,CASSGPGQGTRTEAFF,TGTGCCAGCAGCGGTCCGGGACAGGGGACGAGGACTGAAGCTTTCTTT
TRBJ2-1,NA,TRBD1,TRBV19,CASSMEEGQDNEQFF,TGTGCCAGTAGTATGGAGGAGGGACAGGACAATGAGCAGTTCTTC
TRBJ2-5,NA,NA,TRBV11-2,CANILSGGFQETQYF,TGTGCCAACATCCTCTCAGGTGGTTTCCAAGAGACCCAGTACTTC
TRBJ2-3,NA,NA,TRBV7-9,CASRSRGSGTDTQYF,TGTGCCAGCAGATCCCGGGGGTCGGGCACAGATACGCAGTATTTT
TRBJ2-1,few,TRBD1,TRBV18,CASSPAGQGSYNEQFF,TGTGCCAGCTCACCGGCGGGACAGGGCTCCTACAATGAGCAGTTCTTC
TRBJ1-2,NA,NA,TRBV5-8,CASSEGYVRNYGYTF,TGTGCCAGCAGCGAGGGGTACGTCAGAAACTATGGCTACACCTTC
TRBJ2-1,many,TRBD1,TRBV7-6,CASSRRTGEYNEQFF,TGTGCCAGCAGCAGACGGACAGGGGAATACAATGAGCAGTTCTTC
TRBJ1-5,NA,NA,TRBV6-6,CASNPGYGNQPQHF,TGTGCCAGCAATCCGGGTTATGGCAATCAGCCCCAGCATTTT
TRBJ2-3,NA,TRBD2,TRBV12-3/TRBV12-4,CASSLGLAGEDTDTQYF,TGTGCCAGCAGTTTGGGGCTAGCGGGGGAAGACACAGATACGCAGTATTTT
TRBJ2-1,few,NA,TRBV4-1,CASSHVNGEQFF,TGCGCCAGCAGCCATGTCAACGGTGAGCAGTTCTTC
TRBJ1-1,NA,TRBD1,TRBV4-1,CASSQGQGAQNTEAFF,TGCGCCAGCAGCCAAGGACAGGGGGCGCAGAACACTGAAGCTTTCTTT
TRBJ2-7,few,NA,TRBV6-1,CASSGVSYEQYF,TGTGCCAGCAGTGGCGTGTCTTACGAGCAGTACTTC
TRBJ2-2,NA,NA,TRBV6-5,CASSYATRGGELFF,TGTGCCAGCAGTTACGCGACCAGGGGCGGGGAGCTGTTTTTT
TRBJ1-3,NA,NA,TRBV24-1,CATFLLPGIPGNTIYF,TGTGCCACCTTCCTGCTCCCAGGGATTCCTGGAAACACCATATATTTT
TRBJ1-3,few,NA,TRBV7-8,CASSFPGVSSPSGNTIYF,TGTGCCAGCAGCTTTCCAGGGGTTTCCAGCCCCTCTGGAAACACCATATATTTT
TRBJ2-1,few,NA,TRBV28,CASSLSTGSLYNEQFF,TGTGCCAGCAGTTTATCGACGGGAAGCCTTTACAATGAGCAGTTCTTC
TRBJ1-2,NA,NA,TRBV25-1,CASSTRDYHYGYTF,TGTGCCAGCAGTACGCGGGACTACCACTATGGCTACACCTTC
TRBJ1-2,few,TRBD1,TRBV12-5,CASGLPDRGLGYTF,TGTGCTAGTGGTTTACCGGACAGGGGGCTAGGCTACACCTTC
TRBJ1-2,few,TRBD1,TRBV7-9,CASSLAGGEGACGYTF,TGTGCCAGCAGCTTAGCCGGGGGAGAGGGGGCCTGTGGCTACACCTTC
TRBJ1-5,many,NA,TRBV7-2,CASSLGIRASNQPQHF,TGTGCCAGCAGCTTAGGGATCAGGGCTAGCAATCAGCCCCAGCATTTT
TRBJ1-1,many,NA,TRBV7-8,CASSGRDGNTEAFF,TGTGCCAGCAGCGGGAGGGACGGGAACACTGAAGCTTTCTTT
TRBJ1-1,few,NA,TRBV5-5,CASSFTGQIPEAFF,TGTGCCAGCAGCTTCACCGGACAAATCCCTGAAGCTTTCTTT
TRBJ2-3,once,NA,TRBV7-6,CASSPRRAFSDTQYF,TGTGCCAGCAGCCCCCGTAGGGCTTTTTCAGATACGCAGTATTTT
TRBJ1-5,few,NA,TRBV27,CASSLMPNQPQHF,TGTGCCAGCAGTTTAATGCCCAATCAGCCCCAGCATTTT
TRBJ1-5,few,NA,TRBV4-1,CASSQDNRYSNQPQHF,TGCGCCAGCAGCCAAGATAACAGGTATAGCAATCAGCCCCAGCATTTT
TRBJ2-3,NA,NA,TRBV6-2/TRBV6-3,CASTHSNTQYF,TGTGCCAGCACTCATAGTAATACGCAGTATTTT
TRBJ2-1,many,TRBD1,TRBV7-8,CASSLVAGQGSSYNEQFF,TGTGCCAGCAGCTTAGTAGCGGGACAGGGGAGCTCCTACAATGAGCAGTTCTTC
TRBJ2-3,NA,TRBD2,TRBV7-9,CAVLAADTQYF,TGTGCCGTTCTAGCGGCAGATACGCAGTATTTT
TRBJ1-1,NA,NA,TRBV28,CASSFRGVEAFF,TGTGCCAGCAGTTTCCGGGGGGTTGAAGCTTTCTTT
TRBJ2-1,few,NA,TRBV15,CATSILTDDNEQFF,TGTGCCACCAGCATATTGACAGATGACAATGAGCAGTTCTTC
TRBJ1-3,NA,NA,TRBV6-6,CASSYSLAAKEGNTIYF,TGTGCCAGCAGTTACTCGCTCGCAGCGAAAGAAGGAAACACCATATATTTT
TRBJ1-1,NA,NA,TRBV6-2/TRBV6-3,CASSLRRGTEAFF,TGTGCCAGCAGTCTAAGGAGGGGAACTGAAGCTTTCTTT
TRBJ1-1,NA,TRBD1,TRBV4-1,CASSQRPGQPTEAFF,TGCGCCAGCAGCCAGAGACCGGGACAGCCCACTGAAGCTTTCTTT
TRBJ2-3,NA,TRBD2,TRBV7-6,CASSLRGGPGTDTQYF,TGTGCCAGCAGCTTACGGGGGGGGCCCGGCACAGATACGCAGTATTTT
TRBJ2-7,NA,TRBD1,TRBV11-3,CVSSLDTGGRYEQYF,TGTGTCAGCAGCTTGGACACAGGGGGCCGCTACGAGCAGTACTTC
TRBJ1-4,once,TRBD1,TRBV27,CASSLNGDRDITNEKLFF,TGTGCCAGCAGTTTGAATGGGGACAGGGATATTACTAATGAAAAACTGTTTTTT
TRBJ2-3,NA,TRBD2,TRBV7-4,CASSPHEGTSKKSTDTQYF,TGTGCCAGCAGCCCCCATGAAGGGACTAGTAAAAAGAGCACAGATACGCAGTATTTT
TRBJ1-5,few,NA,TRBV6-1,CASSEWGQPQHF,TGTGCCAGCAGTGAATGGGGGCAGCCCCAGCATTTT
TRBJ1-1,NA,NA,TRBV29-1,CSVEGLASSAEAFF,TGCAGCGTTGAAGGACTAGCATCGTCAGCCGAAGCTTTCTTT
TRBJ2-2,NA,NA,TRBV29-1,CSAAQGPGELFF,TGCAGCGCCGCCCAGGGGCCCGGGGAGCTGTTTTTT
TRBJ1-1,few,TRBD1,TRBV6-2/TRBV6-3,CASRYFPGQGNTEAFF,TGTGCCAGCAGGTATTTCCCTGGACAGGGGAACACTGAAGCTTTCTTT